This T cell receptor beta chain was found in a study of T cells in Graves' hyperthyroidism and ophthalmopathy. The table lists this clonotype with a count of one. TCR beta CDR3 sequences were amplified from RNA transcripts. Carried out on the TCR CDR3, a first-round RT-PCR used the HTBI primer set. TCRdb re-called the multiplex PCR reads through MiXCR, storing one row per CDR3 protein. The table lists 300,000 to 450,000 distinct CDR3 sequences, around 14% of them singletons, with about 9.1% in the top ten. Germline CDR1 reads LNHDA; CDR2 reads SQIVND (reference sequence). Deletions cut 5 bases from V and 8 bases from J, with 12 bases between. CDR3 length equals 13 residues. Exclusions: uncontrolled infection, other autoimmune disease, pregnancy, lactation.

Sequenced input: blood. The V gene is TRBV19, the J gene TRBJ1-4; D remains unclear. This receptor was taken from a young woman with Graves' hyperthyroidism. The CDR3 loop is CASSPGLGEKLFF. The CDR3 DNA follows: TGTGCCAGTAGTCCGGGTTTGGGGGAAAAACTGTTTTTT.